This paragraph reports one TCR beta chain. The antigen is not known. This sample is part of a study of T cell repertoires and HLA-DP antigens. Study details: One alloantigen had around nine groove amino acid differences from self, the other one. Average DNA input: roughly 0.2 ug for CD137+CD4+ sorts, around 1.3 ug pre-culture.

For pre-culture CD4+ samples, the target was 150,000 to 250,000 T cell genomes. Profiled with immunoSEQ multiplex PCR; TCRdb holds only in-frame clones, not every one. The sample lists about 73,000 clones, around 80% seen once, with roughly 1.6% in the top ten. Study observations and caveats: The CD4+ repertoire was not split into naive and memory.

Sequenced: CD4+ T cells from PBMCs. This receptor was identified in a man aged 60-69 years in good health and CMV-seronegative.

The CDR3 DNA is TGTGCCAGCAGCTTTAAGGGTGGGGGGTCTATGTTCTACACCTTC. Its translation is CASSFKGGGSMFYTF. The rearrangement joins TRBV7-2 to TRBJ1-2, with TRBD1 as a possible D gene (5 bases). CDR1 is SGHTA and CDR2 is FQGNSA in the germline V gene. CDR3 length equals 15 residues. V lost 3 bases and J 10 bases, leaving 21 bases between the germline ends.